This T cell receptor (beta chain) appears in the sequencing data of a study of blood T cell repertoires in COVID-19. Assay used: immunoSEQ multiplex PCR; TCRdb lists only in-frame clones, some missing. Among about 140,000 clones, about 80% were seen once, and the ten largest hold 1.5% to 2%. Sequencing was performed on PBMCs or T cells enriched from blood (not recorded which). This receptor was obtained from a woman under 30 who had been exposed to COVID-19.

This CDR3 reads CASSLPQGPGTEAFF. The DNA of the CDR3 is TGTGCCAGCAGTTTGCCACAGGGCCCGGGGACTGAAGCTTTCTTT. The chain combines TRBV28 with TRBJ1-1; weak D call: TRBD1 (6 bases). Per germline, CDR1 MDHEN and CDR2 SYDVKM. This CDR3 spans 15 amino acids. Trimming pared 3 bases from V and 5 bases from J, leaving 16 bases between. Looking up the rest from reference TRBV28 and TRBJ1-1 gives the full variable domain: DVKVTQSSRYLVKRTGEKVFLECVQDMDHENMFWYRQDPGLGLRLIYFSYDVKMKEKGDIPEGYSVSREKKERFSLILESASTNQTSMYLCASSLPQGPGTEAFFGQGTRLTVV.